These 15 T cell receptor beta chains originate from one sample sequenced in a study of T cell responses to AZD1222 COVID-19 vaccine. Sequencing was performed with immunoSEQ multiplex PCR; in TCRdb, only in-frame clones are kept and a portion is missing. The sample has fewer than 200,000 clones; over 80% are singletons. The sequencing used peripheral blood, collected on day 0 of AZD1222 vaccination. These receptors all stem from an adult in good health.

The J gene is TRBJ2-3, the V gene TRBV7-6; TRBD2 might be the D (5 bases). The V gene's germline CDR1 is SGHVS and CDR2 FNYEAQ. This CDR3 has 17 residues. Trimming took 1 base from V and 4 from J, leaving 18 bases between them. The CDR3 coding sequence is TGTGCCAGCAGCTTAGGAATCGGCGGGCCTGCTCCAGATACGCAGTATTTT. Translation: CASSLGIGGPAPDTQYF.

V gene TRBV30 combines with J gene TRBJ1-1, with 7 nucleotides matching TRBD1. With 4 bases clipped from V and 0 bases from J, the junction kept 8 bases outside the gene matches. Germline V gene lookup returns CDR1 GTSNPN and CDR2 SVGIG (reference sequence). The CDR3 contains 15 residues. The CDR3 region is CAWIMGGTVNTEAFF. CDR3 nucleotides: TGTGCCTGGATCATGGGGGGGACAGTGAACACTGAAGCTTTCTTT.

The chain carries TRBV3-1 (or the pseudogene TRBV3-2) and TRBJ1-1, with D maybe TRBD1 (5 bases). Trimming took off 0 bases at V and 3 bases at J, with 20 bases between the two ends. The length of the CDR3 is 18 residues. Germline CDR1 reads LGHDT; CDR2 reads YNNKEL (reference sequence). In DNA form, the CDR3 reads TGTGCCAGCAGCCAAGATTCGACAGCCCCCACATGGGACACTGAAGCTTTCTTT. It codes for CASSQDSTAPTWDTEAFF.

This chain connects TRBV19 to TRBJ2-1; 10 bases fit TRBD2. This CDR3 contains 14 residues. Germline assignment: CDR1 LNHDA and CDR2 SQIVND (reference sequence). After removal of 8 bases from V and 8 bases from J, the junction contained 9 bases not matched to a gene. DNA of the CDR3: TGTGCCAGTTCTCTAGCGGGAGACGGAGATGAGCAGTTCTTC. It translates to CASSLAGDGDEQFF.

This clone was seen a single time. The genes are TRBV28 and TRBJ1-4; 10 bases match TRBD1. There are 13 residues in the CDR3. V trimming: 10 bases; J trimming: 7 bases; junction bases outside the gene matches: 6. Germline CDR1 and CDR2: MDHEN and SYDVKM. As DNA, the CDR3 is TGTGCCACTGACAGGGGGCGCGGTGAAAAACTGTTTTTT. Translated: CATDRGRGEKLFF. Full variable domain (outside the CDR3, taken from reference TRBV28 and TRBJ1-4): DVKVTQSSRYLVKRTGEKVFLECVQDMDHENMFWYRQDPGLGLRLIYFSYDVKMKEKGDIPEGYSVSREKKERFSLILESASTNQTSMYLCATDRGRGEKLFFGSGTQLSVL.

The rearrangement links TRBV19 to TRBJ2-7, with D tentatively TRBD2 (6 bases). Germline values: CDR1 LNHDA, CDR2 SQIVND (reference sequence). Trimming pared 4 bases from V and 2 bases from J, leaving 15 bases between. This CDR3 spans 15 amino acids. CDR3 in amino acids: CASSKPSAYPYEQYF. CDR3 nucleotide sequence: TGTGCCAGTAGTAAGCCTAGCGCTTACCCCTACGAGCAGTACTTC.

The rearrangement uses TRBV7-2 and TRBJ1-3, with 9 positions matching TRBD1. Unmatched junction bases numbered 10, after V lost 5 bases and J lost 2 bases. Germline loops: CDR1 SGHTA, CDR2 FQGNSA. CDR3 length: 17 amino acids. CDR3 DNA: TGTGCCAGCAGCGCGAACCCGGGACAGGGAGCTGGAAACACCATATATTTT. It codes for CASSANPGQGAGNTIYF.

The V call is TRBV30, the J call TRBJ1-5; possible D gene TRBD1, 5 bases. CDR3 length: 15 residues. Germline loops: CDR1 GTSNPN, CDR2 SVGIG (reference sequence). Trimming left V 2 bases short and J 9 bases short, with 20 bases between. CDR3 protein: CAWSPLWGRLGPQHF. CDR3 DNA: TGTGCCTGGAGTCCCCTATGGGGCAGACTTGGGCCCCAGCATTTT.

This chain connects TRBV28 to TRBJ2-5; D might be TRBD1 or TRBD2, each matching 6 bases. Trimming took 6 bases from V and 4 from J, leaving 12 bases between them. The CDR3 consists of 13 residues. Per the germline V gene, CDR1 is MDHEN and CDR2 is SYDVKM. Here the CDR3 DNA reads TGTGCCAGCAGCTGGGGGGCCGGAGAGACCCAGTACTTC. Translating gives CASSWGAGETQYF.

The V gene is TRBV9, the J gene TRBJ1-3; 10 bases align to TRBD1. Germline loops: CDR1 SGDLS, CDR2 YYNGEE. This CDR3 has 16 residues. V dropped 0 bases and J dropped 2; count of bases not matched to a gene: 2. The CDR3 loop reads CASSVAGTGAGNTIYF. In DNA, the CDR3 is TGTGCCAGCAGCGTAGCCGGGACAGGGGCTGGAAACACCATATATTTT.

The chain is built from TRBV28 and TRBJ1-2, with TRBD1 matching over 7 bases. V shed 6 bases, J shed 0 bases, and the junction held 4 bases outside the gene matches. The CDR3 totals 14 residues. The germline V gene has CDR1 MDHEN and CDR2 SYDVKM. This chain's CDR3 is CASRRQGANYGYTF. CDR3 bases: TGTGCCAGCAGGCGACAGGGAGCTAACTATGGCTACACCTTC.

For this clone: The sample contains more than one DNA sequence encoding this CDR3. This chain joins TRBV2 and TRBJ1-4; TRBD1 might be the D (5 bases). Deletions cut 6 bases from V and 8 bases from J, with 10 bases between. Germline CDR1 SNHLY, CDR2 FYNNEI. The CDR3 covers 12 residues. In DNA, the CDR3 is TGTGCCAGCAGGCAGGGTGGAGAAAAACTGTTTTTT. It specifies CASRQGGEKLFF.

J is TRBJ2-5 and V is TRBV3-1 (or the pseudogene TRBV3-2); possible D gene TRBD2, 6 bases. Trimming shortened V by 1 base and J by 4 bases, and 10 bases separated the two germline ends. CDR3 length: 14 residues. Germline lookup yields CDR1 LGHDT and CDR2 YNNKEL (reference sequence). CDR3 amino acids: CASSQVEGAETQYF. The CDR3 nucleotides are TGTGCCAGCAGCCAAGTGGAGGGTGCAGAGACCCAGTACTTC.

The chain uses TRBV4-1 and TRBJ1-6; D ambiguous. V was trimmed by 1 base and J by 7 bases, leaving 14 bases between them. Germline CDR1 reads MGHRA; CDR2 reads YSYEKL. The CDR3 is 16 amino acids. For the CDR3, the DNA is TGCGCCAGCAGCCAAGTCGGAGGCAGGATCAATTCACCCCTCCACTTT. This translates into CASSQVGGRINSPLHF.

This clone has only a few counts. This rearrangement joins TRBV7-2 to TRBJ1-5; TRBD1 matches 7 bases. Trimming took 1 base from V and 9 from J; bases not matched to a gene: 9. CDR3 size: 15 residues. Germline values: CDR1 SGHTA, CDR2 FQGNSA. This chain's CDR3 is CASSLDSRGYVPQHF. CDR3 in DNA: TGTGCCAGCAGCTTAGACTCCAGGGGGTACGTGCCCCAGCATTTT.